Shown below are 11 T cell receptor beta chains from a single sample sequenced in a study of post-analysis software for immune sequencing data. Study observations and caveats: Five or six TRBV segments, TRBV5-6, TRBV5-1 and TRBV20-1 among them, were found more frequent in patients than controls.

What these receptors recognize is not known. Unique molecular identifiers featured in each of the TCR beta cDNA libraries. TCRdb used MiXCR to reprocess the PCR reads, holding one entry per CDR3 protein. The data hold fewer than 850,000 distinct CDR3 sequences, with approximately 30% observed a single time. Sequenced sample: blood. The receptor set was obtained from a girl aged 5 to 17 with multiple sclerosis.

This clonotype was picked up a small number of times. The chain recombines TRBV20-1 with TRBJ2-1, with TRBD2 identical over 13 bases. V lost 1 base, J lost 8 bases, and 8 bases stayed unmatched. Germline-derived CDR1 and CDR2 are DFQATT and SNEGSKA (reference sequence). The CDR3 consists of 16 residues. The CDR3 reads CSARVRTSGSIDEQFF. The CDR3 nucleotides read TGCAGTGCTAGAGTCCGGACTAGCGGGAGTATCGATGAGCAGTTCTTC.

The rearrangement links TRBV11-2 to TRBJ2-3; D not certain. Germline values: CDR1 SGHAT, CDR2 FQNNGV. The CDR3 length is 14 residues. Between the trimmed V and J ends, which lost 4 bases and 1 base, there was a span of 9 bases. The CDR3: CASSYGTRTDTQYF. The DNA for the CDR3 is TGTGCCAGCAGCTACGGTACGCGCACAGATACGCAGTATTTT.

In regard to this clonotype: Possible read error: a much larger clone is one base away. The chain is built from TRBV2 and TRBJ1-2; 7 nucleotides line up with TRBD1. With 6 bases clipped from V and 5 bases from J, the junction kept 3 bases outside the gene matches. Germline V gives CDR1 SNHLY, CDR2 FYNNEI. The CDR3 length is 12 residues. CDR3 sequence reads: CASSGTVYGYTF. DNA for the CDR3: TGTGCCAGCAGCGGGACAGTTTATGGCTACACCTTC.

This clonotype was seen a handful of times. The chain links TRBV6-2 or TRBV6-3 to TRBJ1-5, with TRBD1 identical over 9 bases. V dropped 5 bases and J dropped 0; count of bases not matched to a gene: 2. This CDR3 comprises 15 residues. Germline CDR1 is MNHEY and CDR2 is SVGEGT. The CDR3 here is CASSGTGRSNQPQHF. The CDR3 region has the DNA TGTGCCAGCAGTGGGACAGGGCGTAGCAATCAGCCCCAGCATTTT.

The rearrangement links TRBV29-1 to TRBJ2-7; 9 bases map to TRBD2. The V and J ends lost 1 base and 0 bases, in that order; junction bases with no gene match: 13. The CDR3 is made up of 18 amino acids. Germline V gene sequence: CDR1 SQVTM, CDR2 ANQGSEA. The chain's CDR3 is CSVEVGPAGGQSSYEQYF. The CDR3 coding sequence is TGCAGCGTTGAAGTCGGTCCAGCGGGAGGCCAAAGCTCCTACGAGCAGTACTTC.

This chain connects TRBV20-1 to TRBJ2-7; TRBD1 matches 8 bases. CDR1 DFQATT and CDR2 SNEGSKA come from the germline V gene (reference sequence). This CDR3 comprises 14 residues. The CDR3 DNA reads TGCAGCTCCCAGGTCCATGACAGGGGCAACGAGCAGTACTTC. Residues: CSSQVHDRGNEQYF.

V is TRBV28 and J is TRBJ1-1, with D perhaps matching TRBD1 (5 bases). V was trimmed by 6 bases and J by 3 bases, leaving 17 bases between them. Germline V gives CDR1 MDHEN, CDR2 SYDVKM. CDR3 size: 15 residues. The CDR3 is CASSPNWGIDTEAFF. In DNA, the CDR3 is TGTGCCAGCAGCCCAAATTGGGGGATTGACACTGAAGCTTTCTTT.

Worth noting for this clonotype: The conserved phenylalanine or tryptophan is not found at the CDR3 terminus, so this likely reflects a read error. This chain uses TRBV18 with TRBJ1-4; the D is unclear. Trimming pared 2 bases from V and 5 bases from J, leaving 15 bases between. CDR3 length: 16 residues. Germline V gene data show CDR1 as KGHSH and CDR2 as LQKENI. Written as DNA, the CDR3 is TGTGCCAGCTCACCAAATCTGGGCGGCGAAAATGAAAAACTGTTTTGT. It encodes CASSPNLGGENEKLFC.

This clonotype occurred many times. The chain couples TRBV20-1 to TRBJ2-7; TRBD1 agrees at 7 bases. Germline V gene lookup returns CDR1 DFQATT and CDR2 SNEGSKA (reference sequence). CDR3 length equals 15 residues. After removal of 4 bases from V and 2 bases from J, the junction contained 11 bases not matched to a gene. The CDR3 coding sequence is TGCAGTGCTACCACAGGGGTTCCGGGTACCTACGAGCAGTACTTC. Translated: CSATTGVPGTYEQYF.

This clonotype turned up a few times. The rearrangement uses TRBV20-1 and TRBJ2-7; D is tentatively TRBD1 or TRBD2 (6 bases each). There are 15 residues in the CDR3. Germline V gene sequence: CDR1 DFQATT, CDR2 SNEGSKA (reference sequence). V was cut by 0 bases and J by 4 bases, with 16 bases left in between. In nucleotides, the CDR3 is TGCAGTGCTAGAGATCAGGGGCAGGGACTTTACGAGCAGTACTTC. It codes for CSARDQGQGLYEQYF.

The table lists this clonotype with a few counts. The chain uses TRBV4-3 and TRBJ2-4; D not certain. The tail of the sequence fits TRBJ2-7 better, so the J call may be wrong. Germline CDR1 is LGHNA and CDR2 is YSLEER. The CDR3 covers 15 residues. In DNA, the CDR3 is TGCGCCAGCAGCCAAGATTCGGCAGCCTCCTACGAGCAGTACTTC. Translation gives CASSQDSAASYEQYF.